One sample yielded the 11 T cell receptor beta chains listed below, sequenced in a study of blood T cell repertoires in COVID-19. The assay was immunoSEQ multiplex PCR, and TCRdb's table has in-frame clones only and misses some. The sample records 90,000 to 130,000 clones, around 83% being singletons. Specimen: peripheral blood. Every receptor here comes from a woman in her seventies with acute or convalescent COVID-19.

The genes are TRBV18 and TRBJ2-5; possibly TRBD1 for D (5 bases). Per germline, CDR1 KGHSH and CDR2 LQKENI. The CDR3 has 13 residues. V was shortened by 4 bases and J by 1 base, with 7 bases between the two germline ends. The CDR3 protein is CASSQGIQETQYF. CDR3 coding DNA: TGTGCCAGCTCACAGGGGATCCAAGAGACCCAGTACTTC.

This chain joins TRBV5-1 and TRBJ2-2; 9 bases are shared with TRBD2. Germline lookup yields CDR1 SGHRS and CDR2 YFSETQ. V was pared by 5 bases and J by 6 bases, with 5 bases of the junction left unmatched. The length of the CDR3 is 14 residues. CDR3 nucleotide sequence: TGCGCCAGCAGATTAGCGGGAGCGGCCGGGGAGCTGTTTTTT. Translation gives CASRLAGAAGELFF.

The sample holds one count of this clone. This sequence joins TRBV7-3 and TRBJ2-1, with 14 bases that match TRBD2. V trimming: 0 bases; J trimming: 8 bases; junction bases outside the gene matches: 12. The CDR3 is made up of 19 amino acids. The germline V gene encodes CDR1 SGHTA and CDR2 FQGTGA. The CDR3 region has the DNA TGTGCCAGCAGCTTAACCCCGTCGGGACTAGCGGGAGTTTCTGATGAGCAGTTCTTC. Its translation is CASSLTPSGLAGVSDEQFF.

This sequence joins TRBV28 and TRBJ2-1; 8 nucleotides align to TRBD1. Losses at the gene ends were 2 bases for V and 4 bases for J; bases not matched to a gene: 4. Germline V CDR1 and CDR2: MDHEN, SYDVKM. The CDR3 spans 15 residues. CDR3: CASSLGQGFYNEQFF. The CDR3 nucleotides are TGTGCCAGCAGTTTAGGACAGGGCTTTTACAATGAGCAGTTCTTC.

CDR3 sequence (DNA): TGTGCCAGCAGCGTAGGGGACAGAAGCCCTTTCGATAATTCACCCCTCCACTTT. Protein sequence: CASSVGDRSPFDNSPLHF. The rearrangement links TRBV9 to TRBJ1-6, with TRBD1 matching 7 bases. This CDR3 has 18 residues. V shed 0 bases and J 5 bases; nucleotides not matched to a gene: 11. Germline assignment: CDR1 SGDLS and CDR2 YYNGEE.

J is TRBJ2-1 and V is TRBV4-3; 7 bases match TRBD1. CDR3 size: 16 residues. Germline CDR1 LGHNA, CDR2 YSLEER. The V segment lost 0 bases and the J segment 3 bases; nucleotides outside the gene matches: 5. The DNA of the CDR3 is TGCGCCAGCAGCCAAGATACGAGGGACAGCTACAATGAGCAGTTCTTC. The encoded protein is CASSQDTRDSYNEQFF.

The rearrangement links TRBV27 to TRBJ1-2, with 7 bases fitting TRBD1. The junction had 14 bases not matched to a gene; V was cut back by 6 bases and J by 4 bases. The CDR3 is 16 amino acids. CDR1 is MNHEY, CDR2 SMNVEV, per germline (reference sequence). In DNA form, the CDR3 reads TGTGCCAGCAGGGGGGGAAGGGGGCTCCTTCCCTATGGCTACACCTTC. Protein sequence: CASRGGRGLLPYGYTF.

The rearrangement joins TRBV30 to TRBJ2-1, with no clear D. The CDR3 runs 16 residues. CDR1 is GTSNPN, CDR2 SVGIG, per germline (reference sequence). V lost 2 bases and J 9 bases, leaving 23 bases between the germline ends. CDR3 DNA sequence: TGTGCCTGGAGTCCCGAGTTGGGCTCCTATTATATTGAGCAGTTCTTC. This sequence encodes CAWSPELGSYYIEQFF.

The chain joins TRBV28 to TRBJ2-5; TRBD1 is a possible D gene (5 bases). The germline V and J ends were trimmed by 5 bases and 1 base, with 11 bases remaining between them. The CDR3 is 14 residues long. Germline V gene lookup returns CDR1 MDHEN and CDR2 SYDVKM. The CDR3 DNA reads as TGTGCCAGCAGTGCACGACAGCCCCAAGAGACCCAGTACTTC. It encodes CASSARQPQETQYF.

The chain recombines TRBV4-2 with TRBJ1-1; D may be TRBD1 (5 bases). CDR1 and CDR2 (germline): LGHNA, YNFKEQ. The germline V and J ends were trimmed by 0 bases and 8 bases, with 10 bases remaining between them. This CDR3 comprises 13 residues. The CDR3 DNA follows: TGTGCCAGCAGCCAAGATTCGGCAGGGGAAGCTTTCTTT. Protein product: CASSQDSAGEAFF.

The gene calls are TRBV27 and TRBJ2-3, with 7 bases that match TRBD2. The CDR3 sequence is 14 residues long. In germline, CDR1 is MNHEY, CDR2 SMNVEV (reference sequence). With V trimmed by 4 bases and J by 4 bases, 5 bases remained unmatched. The CDR3 loop is CASSSLAGADTQYF. CDR3 in DNA: TGTGCCAGCAGTTCCCTCGCGGGAGCAGATACGCAGTATTTT.